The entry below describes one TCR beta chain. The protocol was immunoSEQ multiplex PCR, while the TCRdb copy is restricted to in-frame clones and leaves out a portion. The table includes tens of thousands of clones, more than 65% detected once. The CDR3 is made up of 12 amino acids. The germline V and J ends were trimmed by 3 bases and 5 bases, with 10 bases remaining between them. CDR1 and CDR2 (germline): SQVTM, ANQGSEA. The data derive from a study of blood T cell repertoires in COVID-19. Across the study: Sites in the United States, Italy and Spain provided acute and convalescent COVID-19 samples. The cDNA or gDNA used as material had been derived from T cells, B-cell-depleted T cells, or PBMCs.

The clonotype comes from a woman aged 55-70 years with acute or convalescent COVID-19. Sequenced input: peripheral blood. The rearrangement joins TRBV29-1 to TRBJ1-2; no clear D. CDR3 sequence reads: CSVDHGGYGYTF. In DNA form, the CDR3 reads TGCAGCGTTGACCATGGCGGTTATGGCTACACCTTC.